The clone carrying this T cell receptor beta chain was detected many times. These data are taken from a study of CDR3 diversity in severe acne. Between the trimmed V and J ends, which lost 0 bases and 1 base, there was a span of 11 bases. This CDR3 spans 16 amino acids. The germline V gene encodes CDR1 SGHRS and CDR2 YFSETQ. In TCRdb, the PCR reads were re-called with MiXCR into one record per CDR3 protein. This sample has fewer than 90,000 distinct CDR3 sequences, with less than 65% found just once. The sample taken for sequencing was blood. This receptor was obtained from a male donor with severe acne vulgaris. The V gene is TRBV5-1, the J gene TRBJ1-3; D perhaps matches TRBD1 (5 bases). The CDR3 sequence: CASSLGDRSSGNTIYF. For the CDR3, the DNA is TGCGCCAGCAGCTTGGGGGACCGATCTTCTGGAAACACCATATATTTT.